This entry lists 30 T cell receptor beta chains sequenced from one sample in a study of blood T cells in healthy people across ages. Primed by a sample-barcoded 5' primer and a J-beta primer mix, a second PCR proceeded for about 6 to 12 cycles. Each CDR3 protein gets one entry after TCRdb re-called the 5' RACE reads with MiXCR. Counted here are under 700,000 distinct CDR3 sequences, less than 25% occurring once; the ten biggest clones make up approximately 10%. The data were also submitted as part of a second study, on T cells of mothers and their children.

Material for sequencing was blood. The receptor source for this set is a boy aged 5-17 years in good health.

J is TRBJ2-3 and V is TRBV7-2; 8 bases are a match to TRBD1. CDR1 SGHTA and CDR2 FQGNSA come from the germline V gene. The CDR3 is 14 residues long. The J segment lost 4 bases and the V segment lost 5 bases, leaving 5 bases of the junction unmatched. The CDR3 spells CASSPRQGSDTQYF. CDR3 bases: TGTGCCAGCAGCCCCCGACAGGGGTCAGATACGCAGTATTTT.

The CDR3 nucleotides are TGTGCCAGCAGGCCAGACAGTTTTGACACCGGGGAGCTGTTTTTT. Protein: CASRPDSFDTGELFF. This chain connects TRBV28 to TRBJ2-2, with D possibly matching TRBD1 (5 bases). Trimming removed 6 bases at V and 3 bases at J, with 14 bases between. The germline V gene encodes CDR1 MDHEN and CDR2 SYDVKM. The CDR3 extends over 15 amino acids.

The table lists this clonotype with a few counts. The chain links TRBV20-1 to TRBJ2-5; D is ambiguous. The assigned J gene may be wrong: the sequence end matches TRBJ2-1 better. Germline loops: CDR1 DFQATT, CDR2 SNEGSKA (reference sequence). The CDR3 has 14 amino acids. The CDR3 is CSAPGPFPSNEQFF. The CDR3 DNA reads TGCAGTGCCCCCGGGCCTTTCCCCTCCAATGAGCAGTTCTTC.

The chain combines TRBV30 with TRBJ1-1, with a weak D call TRBD1 (6 bases). The CDR3 runs 14 residues. Germline assignment: CDR1 GTSNPN and CDR2 SVGIG (reference sequence). CDR3 amino acids: CGLEDNRAHTEAFF. CDR3 coding DNA: TGTGGCCTGGAAGATAACAGGGCACACACTGAAGCTTTCTTT.

This clonotype was observed many times. A junction end diverges from the germline sequence, so it may reflect a read error. This sequence joins TRBV6-2 or TRBV6-3 and TRBJ1-1; D gene uncertain. Germline V gene lookup returns CDR1 MNHEY and CDR2 SVGEGT. The CDR3 is 12 residues long. CDR3 protein: CASSYSNTEAFF. CDR3 coding DNA: TGTGCCAGCAGCTACTCGAACACTGAAGCTTTCTTT.

This clonotype showed up just a few times. The chain combines TRBV5-1 with TRBJ2-4; D remains ambiguous. From germline, CDR1 is SGHRS and CDR2 YFSETQ. V was shortened by 0 bases and J by 8 bases, with 12 bases between the two germline ends. CDR3 length: 14 amino acids. CDR3 loop: CASSLGDTGDIQYF. The CDR3 DNA follows: TGCGCCAGCAGCTTGGGTGATACGGGTGACATTCAGTACTTC.

In this sample, this clonotype turned up a few times. The gene calls are TRBV18 and TRBJ2-2, with D maybe TRBD1 (5 bases). The CDR3 contains 16 residues. CDR1 is KGHSH, CDR2 LQKENI, per germline. Trimming stripped 3 bases from V and 3 bases from J, with 14 bases between. CDR3 residues: CASSPRQGPYTGELFF. CDR3 nucleotide sequence: TGTGCCAGCTCACCTCGGCAGGGTCCCTACACCGGGGAGCTGTTTTTT.

The chain combines TRBV27 with TRBJ2-7; 8 nucleotides align to TRBD2. Germline V CDR1 and CDR2: MNHEY, SMNVEV (reference sequence). This CDR3 has 16 amino acids. With 8 bases clipped from V and 4 bases from J, the junction kept 16 bases outside the gene matches. The CDR3 here is CASGPTGGLEAYEQYF. CDR3 coding DNA: TGTGCCAGCGGCCCGACGGGGGGGCTAGAGGCGTACGAGCAGTACTTC.

V is TRBV4-3 and J is TRBJ2-3, with 8 bases matching TRBD2. Germline V CDR1 and CDR2: LGHNA, YSLEER. This CDR3 region has 16 residues. V shed 2 bases, J shed 3 bases, and the junction held 7 bases outside the gene matches. The CDR3 DNA reads TGCGCCAGCAGCCAACTCTTAGCGGGGAAGACAGATACGCAGTATTTT. It encodes CASSQLLAGKTDTQYF.

This chain uses TRBV19 with TRBJ2-4, with D maybe TRBD2 (6 bases). The V and J ends lost 3 bases and 6 bases respectively, with 9 bases between them. The CDR3 is 13 amino acids. The germline V gene encodes CDR1 LNHDA and CDR2 SQIVND (reference sequence). The CDR3 DNA follows: TGTGCCAGTAGTATTGGAGGGAGAAACATTCAGTACTTC. Protein product: CASSIGGRNIQYF.

This clonotype was counted only a few times. The rearrangement links TRBV2 to TRBJ2-1; TRBD2 matches 11 bases. V gave up 5 bases and J gave up 4 bases; unmatched junction bases: 10. The CDR3 runs to 17 residues. Per germline, CDR1 SNHLY and CDR2 FYNNEI. This CDR3 is CASSPATSGIIYNEQFF. The CDR3 DNA follows: TGTGCCAGCAGTCCCGCGACTAGCGGGATAATATACAATGAGCAGTTCTTC. The whole variable domain, remainder taken from reference TRBV2 and TRBJ2-1, is EPEVTQTPSHQVTQMGQEVILRCVPISNHLYFYWYRQILGQKVEFLVSFYNNEISEKSEIFDDQFSVERPDGSNFTLKIRSTKLEDSAMYFCASSPATSGIIYNEQFFGPGTRLTVL.

This rearrangement joins TRBV7-8 to TRBJ2-5; 7 nucleotides match TRBD2. The V and J ends lost 5 bases and 2 bases, in that order; junction bases with no gene match: 8. Germline-derived CDR1 and CDR2 are SGHVS and FQNEAQ. The CDR3 is 15 amino acids. The CDR3 loop reads CASSTKAGLQETQYF. CDR3 bases: TGTGCCAGCAGCACGAAAGCGGGACTTCAAGAGACCCAGTACTTC.

The chain employs TRBV20-1 and TRBJ2-1; no firm D call. The V end was cut by 5 bases, the J end by 0 bases, with 2 bases between. Germline V gives CDR1 DFQATT, CDR2 SNEGSKA (reference sequence). CDR3 size: 11 residues. CDR3 region: CSADSYNEQFF. The CDR3 nucleotides are TGCAGTGCTGACTCCTACAATGAGCAGTTCTTC.

The chain combines TRBV4-3 with TRBJ2-3; D assignment may be TRBD1 or TRBD2 (5 bases each). The CDR3 loop spans 18 amino acids. The V gene's germline CDR1 is LGHNA and CDR2 YSLEER. The germline V and J ends were trimmed by 0 bases and 4 bases, with 20 bases remaining between them. CDR3 sequence: CASSQDLPGRFSADTQYF. CDR3 nucleotide sequence: TGCGCCAGCAGCCAAGATCTCCCGGGGCGTTTCAGCGCAGATACGCAGTATTTT.

Here the CDR3 reads CASSLETSGANVLTF. The CDR3 nucleotides read TGTGCCAGCAGTTTAGAAACCTCTGGGGCCAACGTCCTGACTTTC. This sequence joins TRBV27 and TRBJ2-6; no clear D gene. The length of the CDR3 is 15 residues. Germline assignment: CDR1 MNHEY and CDR2 SMNVEV (reference sequence). Trimming cost V 2 bases and J 0 bases, with 5 bases left between them.

This clonotype was seen a handful of times. V is TRBV2 and J is TRBJ2-5; D could derive from TRBD1 or TRBD2 (5 bases each). There are 14 residues in the CDR3. Trimming shortened V by 1 base and J by 5 bases, and 11 bases separated the two germline ends. Per the germline V gene, CDR1 is SNHLY and CDR2 is FYNNEI. The CDR3 coding sequence is TGTGCCAGCAGTGAAGTCCCGGGGACCGAGACCCAGTACTTC. It translates to CASSEVPGTETQYF.

Here the CDR3 reads CASSLGPNQPQHF. The CDR3 DNA is TGTGCCAGCAGCTTGGGTCCCAACCAGCCCCAGCATTTT. This sequence joins TRBV5-5 and TRBJ1-5; D unclear. Germline CDR1 and CDR2: SGHKS and YYEKEE (reference sequence). The CDR3 extends over 13 amino acids. V was clipped by 0 bases and J by 7 bases, with 8 bases between them.

This clonotype was recorded a few times. The CDR3 sequence: CASSLAPQRSGPSYEQYF. The CDR3 nucleotides are TGTGCCAGCAGCTTAGCCCCCCAGCGCAGCGGTCCCTCCTACGAGCAGTACTTC. This sequence joins TRBV7-9 and TRBJ2-1, with a possible D match to TRBD2 (5 bases). The end of the DNA fits TRBJ2-7 better, so the J call may be wrong. Per germline, CDR1 SEHNR and CDR2 FQNEAQ (reference sequence). The CDR3 is 18 residues long.

This chain connects TRBV7-9 to TRBJ1-1, with D unresolved. The CDR3 is 14 residues long. V gave up 4 bases and J gave up 5 bases, with 14 bases separating them. Germline CDR1 and CDR2: SEHNR and FQNEAQ (reference sequence). CDR3: CASSSMARRTEAFF. In DNA, the CDR3 is TGTGCCAGCAGCTCTATGGCTAGGAGAACTGAAGCTTTCTTT.

The rearrangement joins TRBV7-8 to TRBJ2-2, with D perhaps matching TRBD1 (6 bases). With 1 base removed from V and 2 bases from J, the gap between germline ends came to 11 bases. This CDR3 spans 16 amino acids. Per the germline V gene, CDR1 is SGHVS and CDR2 is FQNEAQ. CDR3 nucleotide sequence: TGTGCCAGCAGCTTAGAGGCAGGGACAAACACCGGGGAGCTGTTTTTT. Protein product: CASSLEAGTNTGELFF.

This chain joins TRBV3-1 and TRBJ1-3, with a weak D call TRBD1 (5 bases). The V end lost 0 bases, the J end lost 0 bases, and 12 bases lay between the germline ends. CDR1 is LGHDT and CDR2 is YNNKEL in the germline V gene (reference sequence). There are 17 residues in the CDR3. CDR3 protein: CASSQEGDPRSGNTIYF. The DNA for the CDR3 is TGTGCCAGCAGCCAAGAGGGGGACCCACGCTCTGGAAACACCATATATTTT.

The chain links TRBV20-1 to TRBJ1-2; D ambiguous. V was cut by 7 bases and J by 5 bases, with 14 bases left in between. Germline assignment: CDR1 DFQATT and CDR2 SNEGSKA (reference sequence). The CDR3 extends over 12 amino acids. Here the CDR3 reads CSGTYRGYGYTF. CDR3 bases: TGCAGTGGTACCTACAGAGGGTATGGCTACACCTTC.

A few counts support this clonotype. This chain uses TRBV9 with TRBJ2-5; 14 positions match TRBD2. With V trimmed by 2 bases and J by 4 bases, 4 bases remained unmatched. The CDR3 extends over 16 amino acids. Germline V lookup: CDR1 SGDLS, CDR2 YYNGEE. The CDR3 nucleotides read TGTGCCAGCAGCGTCGGACTAGCGGGGGGAGGAGAGACCCAGTACTTC. This translates into CASSVGLAGGGETQYF.

Only a few counts were recorded for this clonotype. The chain combines TRBV7-2 with TRBJ1-1, with D hard to call. V was shortened by 5 bases and J by 1 base, with 14 bases between the two germline ends. The CDR3 covers 15 residues. Germline V gene lookup returns CDR1 SGHTA and CDR2 FQGNSA. CDR3 nucleotide sequence: TGTGCCAGCAGCCCCACGGTTGGAGCGAACACTGAAGCTTTCTTT. As protein: CASSPTVGANTEAFF.

The chain combines TRBV30 with TRBJ1-3; D uncertain. CDR1 is GTSNPN, CDR2 SVGIG, per germline (reference sequence). Trimming shortened V by 1 base and J by 8 bases, and 9 bases separated the two germline ends. This CDR3 is 12 amino acids long. CDR3 sequence (DNA): TGTGCCTGGAGTGAGGGTGTCCACACCATATATTTT. Its protein product is CAWSEGVHTIYF.

The chain is built from TRBV20-1 and TRBJ1-1, with D possibly being TRBD1 (5 bases). The CDR3 totals 13 residues. Germline V gene sequence: CDR1 DFQATT, CDR2 SNEGSKA (reference sequence). Deletions cut 3 bases from V and 5 bases from J, with 13 bases between. The CDR3: CSASDQGSTEAFF. DNA for the CDR3: TGCAGTGCTAGTGACCAGGGAAGTACTGAAGCTTTCTTT.

The V and J genes are TRBV7-2 and TRBJ2-4; weak D call: TRBD1 (6 bases). In germline, CDR1 is SGHTA, CDR2 FQGNSA. Trimming took off 5 bases at V and 1 base at J, with 15 bases between the two ends. The CDR3 extends over 16 amino acids. The CDR3 nucleotides are TGTGCCAGCAGCCACGGGACATCGGGTGCCAAAAACATTCAGTACTTC. Its translation is CASSHGTSGAKNIQYF. The whole variable domain, filled in from reference TRBV7-2 and TRBJ2-4, reads GAGVSQSPSNKVTEKGKDVELRCDPISGHTALYWYRQSLGQGLEFLIYFQGNSAPDKSGLPSDRFSAERTGGSVSTLTIQRTQQEDSAVYLCASSHGTSGAKNIQYFGAGTRLSVL.

This clonotype came up a few times. The V gene is TRBV27, the J gene TRBJ2-5; no clear D. The germline V gene has CDR1 MNHEY and CDR2 SMNVEV (reference sequence). Trimming left V 2 bases short and J 3 bases short, with 10 bases between. The CDR3 has 14 amino acids. CDR3 coding DNA: TGTGCCAGCAGTTTAAGGTTGTCAAAAGAGACCCAGTACTTC. Protein product: CASSLRLSKETQYF.

This chain connects TRBV6-2 or TRBV6-3 to TRBJ1-5; 8 bases are shared with TRBD1. CDR1 and CDR2 from the germline V gene are MNHEY and SVGEGT. V lost 5 bases to trimming and J lost 6 bases; unmatched junction nucleotides: 3. This CDR3 spans 13 amino acids. The CDR3 here is CASSGQGGQPQHF. The DNA for the CDR3 is TGTGCCAGCAGTGGACAGGGTGGTCAGCCCCAGCATTTT.

The rearrangement links TRBV7-9 to TRBJ2-5; 10 bases fit TRBD2. The J call may be faulty, since TRBJ2-1 better matches the DNA end. Germline CDR1 SEHNR, CDR2 FQNEAQ (reference sequence). The CDR3 has 14 amino acids. This CDR3 is CASSLTSGDNEQFF. The CDR3 bases are TGTGCCAGCAGCCTCACTAGCGGGGATAATGAGCAGTTCTTC.